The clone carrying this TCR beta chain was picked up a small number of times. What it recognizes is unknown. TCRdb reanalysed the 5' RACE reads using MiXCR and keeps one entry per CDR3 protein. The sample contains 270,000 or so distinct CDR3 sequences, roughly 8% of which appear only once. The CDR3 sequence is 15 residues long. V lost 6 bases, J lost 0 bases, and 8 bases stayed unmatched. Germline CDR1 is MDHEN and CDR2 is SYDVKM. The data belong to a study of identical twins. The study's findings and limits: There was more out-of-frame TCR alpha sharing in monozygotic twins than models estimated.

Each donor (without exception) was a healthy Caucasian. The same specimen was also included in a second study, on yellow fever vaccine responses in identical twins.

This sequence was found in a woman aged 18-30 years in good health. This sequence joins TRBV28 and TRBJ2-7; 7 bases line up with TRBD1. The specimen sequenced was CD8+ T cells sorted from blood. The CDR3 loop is CASRPQGSSSYEQYF. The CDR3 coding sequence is TGTGCCAGCAGGCCACAGGGGTCCAGCTCCTACGAGCAGTACTTC.